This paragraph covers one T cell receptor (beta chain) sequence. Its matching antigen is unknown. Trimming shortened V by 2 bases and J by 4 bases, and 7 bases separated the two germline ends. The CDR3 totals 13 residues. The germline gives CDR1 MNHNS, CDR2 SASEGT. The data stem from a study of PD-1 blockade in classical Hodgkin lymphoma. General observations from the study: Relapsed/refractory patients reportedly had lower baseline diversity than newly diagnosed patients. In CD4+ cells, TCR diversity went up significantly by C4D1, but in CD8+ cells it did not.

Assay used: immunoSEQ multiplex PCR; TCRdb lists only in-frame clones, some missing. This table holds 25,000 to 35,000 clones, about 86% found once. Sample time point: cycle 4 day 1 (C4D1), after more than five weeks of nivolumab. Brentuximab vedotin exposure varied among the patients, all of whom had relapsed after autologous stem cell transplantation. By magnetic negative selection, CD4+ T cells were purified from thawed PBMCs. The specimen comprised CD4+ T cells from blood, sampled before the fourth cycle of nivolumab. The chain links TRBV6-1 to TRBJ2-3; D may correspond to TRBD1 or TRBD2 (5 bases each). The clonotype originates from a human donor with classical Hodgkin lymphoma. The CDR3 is CASSEWGSDTQYF. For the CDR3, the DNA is TGTGCCAGCAGTGAATGGGGGTCAGATACGCAGTATTTT.